The 21 T cell receptor beta chains presented below share a single source sample, sequenced in a study of cytomegalovirus exposure and HLA in healthy donors. A multiplex PCR was run with 60 Vbeta primers and 13 Jbeta primers. Sequencing used immunoSEQ multiplex PCR; TCRdb keeps in-frame clones, though not all of them. This sample has fewer than 150,000 clones; roughly 80% occur once, and the top ten carry over 1%. The specimen sequenced was PBMCs. These receptors were obtained from a female donor in good health and CMV-seronegative.

A few counts support this clone. The chain combines TRBV6-5 with TRBJ1-5; TRBD1 aligns across 7 bases. Trimming took 4 bases from V and 11 from J; bases not matched to a gene: 8. The CDR3 runs 13 residues. Germline loops: CDR1 MNHEY, CDR2 SVGAGI. The CDR3 spells CASSSQGPGTQHF. In nucleotides, the CDR3 is TGTGCCAGCAGTTCACAGGGGCCCGGGACCCAGCATTTT.

V and J are TRBV27 and TRBJ2-7; no firm D call. This CDR3 comprises 14 residues. Germline V CDR1 and CDR2: MNHEY, SMNVEV (reference sequence). V was trimmed by 4 bases and J by 0 bases, leaving 10 bases between them. The CDR3 region has the DNA TGTGCCAGCAGTTCCGGGTTACTCTCCTACGAGCAGTACTTC. Protein product: CASSSGLLSYEQYF.

The chain joins TRBV28 to TRBJ2-3; the match to TRBD1 covers 12 bases. With 6 bases clipped from V and 7 bases from J, the junction kept 11 bases outside the gene matches. There are 16 residues in the CDR3. Germline V gives CDR1 MDHEN, CDR2 SYDVKM. The CDR3 loop reads CASRPGRDRGLYTQYF. The DNA for the CDR3 is TGTGCCAGCAGGCCCGGCCGGGACAGGGGGCTATATACGCAGTATTTT.

V is TRBV4-1 and J is TRBJ2-2; D is perhaps TRBD2 (5 bases). Germline V gene data show CDR1 as MGHRA and CDR2 as YSYEKL. V lost 3 bases and J 6 bases, leaving 14 bases between the germline ends. CDR3 size: 15 residues. CDR3 nucleotides: TGCGCCAGCAGCCAGACCGCTAGCTATGCCGGGGAGCTGTTTTTT. This sequence encodes CASSQTASYAGELFF.

The V gene is TRBV2, the J gene TRBJ1-1, with D tentatively TRBD1 (6 bases). Germline values: CDR1 SNHLY, CDR2 FYNNEI. Trimming stripped 6 bases from V and 8 bases from J, with 10 bases between. The CDR3 totals 11 residues. The CDR3 loop is CASRATGEAFF. In DNA, the CDR3 is TGTGCCAGCAGAGCTACAGGGGAAGCTTTCTTT.

This sequence joins TRBV5-6 and TRBJ2-5, with D possibly matching TRBD2 (6 bases). Trimming cost V 4 bases and J 10 bases, with 20 bases left between them. CDR3 size: 14 residues. Germline V gene sequence: CDR1 SGHDT, CDR2 YYEEEE. The CDR3 coding sequence is TGTGCCAGCAGCCGGACGGGGGTCCAAGCCGTCCAGTACTTC. Protein product: CASSRTGVQAVQYF.

The chain combines TRBV6-1 with TRBJ2-4, with TRBD1 identical over 7 bases. Germline V gene sequence: CDR1 MNHNS, CDR2 SASEGT. The CDR3 extends over 17 amino acids. J was trimmed by 2 bases and V by 2 bases; bases with no gene match: 9. The CDR3 reads CASSEFKGAQTKNIQYF. DNA of the CDR3: TGTGCCAGCAGTGAATTTAAGGGGGCGCAAACCAAAAACATTCAGTACTTC.

The chain links TRBV27 to TRBJ2-1, with a weak D call TRBD1 (6 bases). The CDR3 is 24 amino acids. V was shortened by 2 bases and J by 7 bases, with 42 bases between the two germline ends. CDR1 MNHEY and CDR2 SMNVEV come from the germline V gene (reference sequence). The CDR3 reads CASSLTWPGAPGLASPDRRNEQFF. The CDR3 bases are TGTGCCAGCAGTTTAACTTGGCCAGGAGCCCCGGGGCTAGCCTCGCCTGACAGGCGGAATGAGCAGTTCTTC.

This clone was detected a few times. V is TRBV30 and J is TRBJ2-7, with 12 nucleotides matching TRBD2. Germline loops: CDR1 GTSNPN, CDR2 SVGIG (reference sequence). V gave up 1 base and J gave up 3 bases; unmatched junction bases: 1. The length of the CDR3 is 14 residues. The CDR3, as DNA: TGTGCCTGGAGTGCGGGACTAGCGGGCTACGAGCAGTACGTC. Amino acid sequence: CAWSAGLAGYEQYV.

The V gene is TRBV27, the J gene TRBJ2-2, with 7 nucleotides matching TRBD1. The V gene end was trimmed by 5 bases and the J gene end by 3 bases; junction bases not matched to a gene: 6. The germline V gene has CDR1 MNHEY and CDR2 SMNVEV (reference sequence). This CDR3 spans 15 amino acids. CDR3 DNA: TGTGCCAGCAGTGCCGGGACAGAGGACACCGGGGAGCTGTTTTTT. Translating gives CASSAGTEDTGELFF.

The V gene is TRBV6-1, the J gene TRBJ1-5; TRBD1 matches at 7 bases. Germline CDR1 reads MNHNS; CDR2 reads SASEGT. The ends lost 1 base at V and 0 bases at J; junction bases unmatched: 9. The CDR3 covers 18 residues. CDR3 amino acids: CASSEEGAGIYSNQPQHF. Here the CDR3 DNA reads TGTGCCAGCAGTGAAGAGGGGGCAGGGATCTATAGCAATCAGCCCCAGCATTTT.

Here the CDR3 reads CASSSWESGYEQYF. The CDR3, as DNA: TGTGCCAGCAGTTCGTGGGAGTCGGGTTACGAGCAGTACTTC. The chain couples TRBV27 to TRBJ2-5; possibly TRBD2 for D (5 bases). The assigned J gene may be wrong: the sequence end matches TRBJ2-7 better. The germline CDR1 and CDR2 sequences are MNHEY and SMNVEV (reference sequence). The CDR3 has 14 residues.

The sample holds one count of this clone. This chain connects TRBV4-2 to TRBJ2-5; no firm D call. V lost 0 bases to trimming and J lost 4 bases, with 18 bases between them. Germline V lookup: CDR1 LGHNA, CDR2 YNFKEQ. The length of the CDR3 is 17 residues. The CDR3 sequence is CASSQEPPGLSLETQYF. CDR3 DNA sequence: TGTGCCAGCAGCCAAGAACCCCCTGGGCTTTCCCTAGAGACCCAGTACTTC.

This chain joins TRBV6-5 and TRBJ2-3; 10 nucleotides align to TRBD2. Germline V gene lookup returns CDR1 MNHEY and CDR2 SVGAGI. V trimming: 6 bases; J trimming: 3 bases; junction bases outside the gene matches: 6. The CDR3 is 15 residues long. CDR3 region: CASRPSGSRTDTQYF. The CDR3 coding sequence is TGTGCCAGCAGACCTAGCGGGAGTCGGACAGATACGCAGTATTTT.

This clone was detected only once. The chain employs TRBV5-1 and TRBJ2-1; TRBD1 matches 10 bases. The ends lost 7 bases at V and 8 bases at J; junction bases unmatched: 18. CDR3 length equals 17 residues. Germline V CDR1 and CDR2: SGHRS, YFSETQ. The DNA of the CDR3 is TGCGCCAGCTCGATAATTACCGGGACAGGGGTTGGGGATGAGCAGTTCTTC. It yields the protein CASSIITGTGVGDEQFF.

V gene TRBV7-9 combines with J gene TRBJ2-7, with 7 bases identical to TRBD1. V gave up 3 bases and J gave up 2 bases; unmatched junction bases: 4. CDR1 and CDR2 from the germline V gene are SEHNR and FQNEAQ (reference sequence). The CDR3 runs 14 residues. The CDR3: CASSFGTEAYEQYF. The CDR3 bases are TGTGCCAGCAGCTTCGGGACAGAAGCCTACGAGCAGTACTTC.

Only a few counts were recorded for this clone. The chain carries TRBV6-1 and TRBJ2-6; 7 bases map to TRBD1. After removal of 4 bases from V and 1 base from J, the junction contained 4 bases not matched to a gene. CDR3 length: 16 residues. Germline CDR1 reads MNHNS; CDR2 reads SASEGT. CDR3 protein: CASSGQGKSGANVLTF. CDR3 sequence (DNA): TGTGCCAGCAGTGGACAGGGAAAATCTGGGGCCAACGTCCTGACTTTC.

J is TRBJ1-5 and V is TRBV5-6; D perhaps matches TRBD1 (5 bases). CDR3 length: 14 amino acids. V was shortened by 2 bases and J by 7 bases, with 13 bases between the two germline ends. Germline CDR1 reads SGHDT; CDR2 reads YYEEEE. CDR3 DNA: TGTGCCAGCAGCTTTAGGGGAAGAGACCAGCCCCAGCATTTT. Its translation: CASSFRGRDQPQHF.

The chain is built from TRBV5-1 and TRBJ2-7, with TRBD2 identical over 11 bases. J was trimmed by 2 bases and V by 0 bases; bases with no gene match: 4. This CDR3 comprises 16 residues. Germline CDR1 is SGHRS and CDR2 is YFSETQ. CDR3 bases: TGCGCCAGCAGCTTGGGAATTAGCGGGAGGGCCTACGAGCAGTACTTC. Protein sequence: CASSLGISGRAYEQYF.

This chain connects TRBV7-6 to TRBJ2-7; 9 bases are shared with TRBD2. The V gene end was trimmed by 2 bases and the J gene end by 3 bases; junction bases not matched to a gene: 5. The CDR3 has 15 residues. Germline values: CDR1 SGHVS, CDR2 FNYEAQ. The CDR3 nucleotides are TGTGCCAGCAGCTTATCTAGCGGGACTTTCTACGAGCAGTACTTC. Its protein is CASSLSSGTFYEQYF.

On this clone: Lacking the conserved final phenylalanine or tryptophan, this CDR3 likely reflects a read error. The limits of the CDR3 on the DNA are not certain, so only TCRdb's listed CDR3 is given. The chain couples TRBV19 to TRBJ1-1; the table's D call TRBD1 went unverified against the DNA. The CDR3 spans 15 amino acids, including both terminal residues. CDR1 and CDR2 from the germline V gene are LNHDA and SQIVND (reference sequence). The CDR3 protein is CASSILYAGTNRFDV.